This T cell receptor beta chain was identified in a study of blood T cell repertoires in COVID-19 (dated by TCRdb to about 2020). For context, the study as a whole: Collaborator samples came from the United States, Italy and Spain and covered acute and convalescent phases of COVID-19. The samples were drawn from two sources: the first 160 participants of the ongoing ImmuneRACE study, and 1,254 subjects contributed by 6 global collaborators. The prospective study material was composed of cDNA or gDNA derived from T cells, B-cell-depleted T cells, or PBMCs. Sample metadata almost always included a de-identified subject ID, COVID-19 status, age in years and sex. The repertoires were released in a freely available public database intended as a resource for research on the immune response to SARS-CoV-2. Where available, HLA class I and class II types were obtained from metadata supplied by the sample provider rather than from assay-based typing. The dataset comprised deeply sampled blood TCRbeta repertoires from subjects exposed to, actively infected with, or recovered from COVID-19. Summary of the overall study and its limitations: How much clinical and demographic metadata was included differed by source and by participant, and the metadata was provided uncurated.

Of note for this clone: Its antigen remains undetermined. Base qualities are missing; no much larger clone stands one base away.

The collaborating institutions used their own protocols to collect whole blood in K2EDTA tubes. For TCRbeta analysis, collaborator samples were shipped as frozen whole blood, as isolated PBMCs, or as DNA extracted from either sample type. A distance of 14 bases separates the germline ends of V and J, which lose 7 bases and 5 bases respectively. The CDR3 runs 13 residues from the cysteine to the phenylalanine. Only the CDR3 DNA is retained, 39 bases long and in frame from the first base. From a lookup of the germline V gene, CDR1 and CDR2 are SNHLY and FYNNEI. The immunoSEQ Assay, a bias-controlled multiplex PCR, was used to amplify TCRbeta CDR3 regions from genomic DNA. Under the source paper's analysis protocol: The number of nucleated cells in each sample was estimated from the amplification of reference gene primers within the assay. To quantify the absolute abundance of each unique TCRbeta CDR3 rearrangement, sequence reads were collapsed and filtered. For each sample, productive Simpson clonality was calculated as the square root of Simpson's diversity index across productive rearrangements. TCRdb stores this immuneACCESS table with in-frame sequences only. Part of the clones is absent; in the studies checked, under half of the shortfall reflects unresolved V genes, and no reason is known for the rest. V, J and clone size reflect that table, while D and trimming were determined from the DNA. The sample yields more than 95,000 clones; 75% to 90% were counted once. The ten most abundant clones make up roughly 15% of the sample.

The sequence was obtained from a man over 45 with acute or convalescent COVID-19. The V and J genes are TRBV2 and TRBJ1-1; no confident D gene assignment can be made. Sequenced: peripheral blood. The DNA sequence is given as TGTGCCAGCACCCCGGAGCGGGAGACTGAAGCTTTCTTT. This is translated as CASTPERETEAFF.